The TCR beta chain under discussion was sequenced for a study of cytotoxic CD8 clonotypes in ibrutinib-treated CLL. On the study more broadly: Responses comprised 24 partial and 2 complete; at median around 72 months, approximately 15 remained remitted and about twelve progressed.

Germline V gene data show CDR1 as SGHTS and CDR2 as YDEGEE. The CDR3 runs to 16 residues. Trimming stripped 4 bases from V and 2 bases from J, with 18 bases between. This clone has only a few counts. The table came from immunoSEQ multiplex PCR; TCRdb's copy has only in-frame clones and leaves some out. The table has over 150,000 clones, over 60% seen once. V gene TRBV5-8 combines with J gene TRBJ2-5; unclear D gene. The sequencing here drew on PBMCs, taken after 24 months of ibrutinib treatment. The TCR sequence derives from a human donor with chronic lymphocytic leukemia. In DNA, the CDR3 is TGTGCCAGCAGCCAGCTCCGGGCAGGCACTCAAGAGACCCAGTACTTC. Its protein is CASSQLRAGTQETQYF.